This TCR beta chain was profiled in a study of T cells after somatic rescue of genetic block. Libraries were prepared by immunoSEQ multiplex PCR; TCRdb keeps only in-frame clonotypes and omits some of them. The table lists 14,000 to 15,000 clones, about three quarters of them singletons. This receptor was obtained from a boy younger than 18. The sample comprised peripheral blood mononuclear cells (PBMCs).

In DNA form, the CDR3 reads TGTGCCAGCAGCAAAAGACAGATCGCGAACACTGAAGCTTTCTTT. It specifies CASSKRQIANTEAFF. The rearrangement links TRBV5-4 to TRBJ1-1; D perhaps matches TRBD1 (5 bases). This CDR3 is 15 amino acids long. The germline V and J ends were trimmed by 4 bases and 1 base, with 14 bases remaining between them. The germline CDR1 and CDR2 sequences are SGHNT and YYREEE (reference sequence).